This T cell receptor beta chain was captured in a study of cytomegalovirus exposure and HLA in healthy donors. Study results and limitations: In a later analysis, approximately 15,000 TCR beta sequences were associated with HLA alleles at 0.05 false discovery rate.

The primer mix had 60 Vbeta and 13 Jbeta primers. Measured with immunoSEQ multiplex PCR; TCRdb has only the in-frame clones, and not every one. This table has some 150,000 clones, over 75% appearing once. Trimming cost V 6 bases and J 6 bases; bases outside gene matches: 6. The germline V gene has CDR1 LNHDA and CDR2 SQIVND (reference sequence). The CDR3 loop spans 15 amino acids. Notes on this clone: No antigen is known for it.

This chain uses TRBV19 with TRBJ2-1; 12 nucleotides line up with TRBD2. The sequence was collected from a woman in her twenties or thirties in good health and CMV-seronegative. The specimen sequenced was PBMCs. CDR3 in amino acids: CASSELAGGFNEQFF. CDR3 DNA: TGTGCCAGTAGCGAACTAGCGGGGGGCTTCAATGAGCAGTTCTTC. The full variable domain, its missing parts supplied by reference TRBV19 and TRBJ2-1, is DGGITQSPKYLFRKEGQNVTLSCEQNLNHDAMYWYRQDPGQGLRLIYYSQIVNDFQKGDIAEGYSVSREKKESFPLTVTSAQKNPTAFYLCASSELAGGFNEQFFGPGTRLTVL.